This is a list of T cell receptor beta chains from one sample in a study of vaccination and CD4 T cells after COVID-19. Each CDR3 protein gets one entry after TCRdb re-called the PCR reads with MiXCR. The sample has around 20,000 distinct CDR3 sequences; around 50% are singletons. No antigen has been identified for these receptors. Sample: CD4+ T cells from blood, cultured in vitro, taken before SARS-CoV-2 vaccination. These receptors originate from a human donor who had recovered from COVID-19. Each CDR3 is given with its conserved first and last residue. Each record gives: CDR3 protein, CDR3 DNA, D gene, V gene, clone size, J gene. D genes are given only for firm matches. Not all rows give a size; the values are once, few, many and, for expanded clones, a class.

CASSSTSGEETQYF	TGCGCCAGCAGCTCGACTAGCGGAGAAGAGACCCAGTACTTC	TRBD2	TRBV5-1	-	TRBJ2-5
CASSELRTPLHF	TGTGCCAGCAGTGAATTGAGGACACCCCTCCACTTT	-	TRBV6-1	-	TRBJ1-6
CASSDVAGGTDTQYF	TGTGCCAGCAGTGACGTAGCGGGAGGCACAGATACGCAGTATTTT	TRBD2	TRBV6-4	few	TRBJ2-3
CASIRSRTGDSPLHF	TGTGCCAGCATTAGATCTAGGACAGGGGATTCACCCCTCCACTTT	TRBD1	TRBV25-1	-	TRBJ1-6
CASSPDRGGELFF	TGTGCCAGCAGCCCGGACAGGGGCGGGGAGCTGTTTTTT	TRBD1	TRBV7-3	-	TRBJ2-2
CSAFGTSGPVGSELFF	TGCAGTGCTTTTGGGACTAGCGGTCCGGTGGGATCGGAGCTGTTTTTT	TRBD2	TRBV20-1	few	TRBJ2-2
CASSLSGRLQETQYF	TGTGCCAGCAGTTTATCGGGCCGACTCCAAGAGACCCAGTACTTC	-	TRBV27	-	TRBJ2-5
CASSNRGLTDTQYF	TGTGCCAGCAGTAACAGGGGACTCACAGATACGCAGTATTTT	-	TRBV27	-	TRBJ2-3
CASSFNTDTQYF	TGTGCCAGCAGCTTCAACACAGATACGCAGTATTTT	-	TRBV7-9	-	TRBJ2-3
CASSSRGVGNNEQFF	TGTGCCAGCAGCTCCCGCGGGGTGGGGAACAATGAGCAGTTCTTC	-	TRBV7-9	once	TRBJ2-1
CATSEMTGKIDYTF	TGTGCCACCAGTGAGATGACAGGGAAAATTGACTACACCTTC	TRBD1	TRBV24-1	-	TRBJ1-2
CASRGGGAGANVLTF	TGTGCCAGCAGGGGGGGGGGCGCTGGGGCCAACGTCCTGACTTTC	-	TRBV2	-	TRBJ2-6
CSASKVQGRAGYTF	TGCAGTGCTTCTAAGGTCCAGGGTAGGGCTGGCTACACCTTC	-	TRBV20-1	-	TRBJ1-2
CSYDRVFYSPLHF	TGCAGTTATGACAGGGTGTTTTATTCACCCCTCCACTTT	TRBD1	TRBV20-1	-	TRBJ1-6
CASSSGIRDTQYF	TGTGCCAGCAGTTCAGGGATTAGGGATACGCAGTATTTT	-	TRBV6-5	-	TRBJ2-3
CASSAGDSRADTQYF	TGTGCCAGCAGTGCGGGAGATAGTCGGGCAGATACGCAGTATTTT	-	TRBV6-1	-	TRBJ2-3
CASRRQSTEAFF	TGTGCCAGCAGACGACAGAGCACTGAAGCTTTCTTT	-	TRBV7-9	-	TRBJ1-1
CSARDGTSTDTQYF	TGCAGTGCTAGAGATGGGACTAGCACAGATACGCAGTATTTT	-	TRBV20-1	few	TRBJ2-3
CSARELGSPGNTIYF	TGCAGTGCTAGAGAGTTGGGCAGCCCTGGAAACACCATATATTTT	-	TRBV20-1	-	TRBJ1-3
CASSPAQGGGETQYF	TGTGCCAGCAGTCCTGCACAGGGGGGCGGGGAGACCCAGTACTTC	TRBD1	TRBV28	-	TRBJ2-5
CASSLRTANSPLHF	TGTGCCAGCAGTTTACGGACAGCTAATTCACCCCTCCACTTT	-	TRBV27	few	TRBJ1-6
CATSDGQDREQYF	TGTGCCACCAGTGACGGACAGGATAGGGAGCAGTACTTC	TRBD1	TRBV24-1	-	TRBJ2-7
CASSLASTGANVLTF	TGTGCCAGCAGCTTAGCCAGTACTGGGGCCAACGTCCTGACTTTC	-	TRBV7-2	-	TRBJ2-6
CSVRTEEETQYF	TGCAGCGTTCGGACTGAGGAAGAGACCCAGTACTTC	-	TRBV29-1	-	TRBJ2-5
CASRPGGTYGYTF	TGTGCCAGCAGGCCGGGGGGCACTTATGGCTACACCTTC	-	TRBV6-2/TRBV6-3	-	TRBJ1-2
CASSFTAVGNTEAFF	TGTGCCAGCAGTTTCACAGCCGTAGGGAACACTGAAGCTTTCTTT	-	TRBV27	-	TRBJ1-1
CSAEDRGFGQPQHF	TGCAGTGCTGAGGACAGGGGGTTTGGTCAGCCCCAGCATTTT	TRBD1	TRBV20-1	few	TRBJ1-5
CASSDSGAPGTGELFF	TGTGCCAGCAGTGATAGCGGGGCCCCGGGCACCGGGGAGCTGTTTTTT	TRBD2	TRBV25-1	-	TRBJ2-2
CASNRGPNTEAFF	TGTGCCAGCAACAGGGGGCCGAACACTGAAGCTTTCTTT	TRBD1	TRBV12-3/TRBV12-4	-	TRBJ1-1
CASSLSPVGYGYTF	TGTGCCAGCAGCTTAAGCCCGGTAGGCTATGGCTACACCTTC	-	TRBV7-2	few	TRBJ1-2
CASRRSSTDTQYF	TGTGCCAGCAGGCGGAGTTCCACAGATACGCAGTATTTT	-	TRBV27	-	TRBJ2-3
CSASLSGEKLFF	TGCAGTGCTAGTCTGTCGGGAGAAAAACTGTTTTTT	-	TRBV20-1	-	TRBJ1-4
CSARSTREGGTDTQYF	TGCAGTGCTAGGAGTACCCGGGAGGGGGGCACAGATACGCAGTATTTT	TRBD2	TRBV20-1	few	TRBJ2-3
CASKGLAADNEQFF	TGTGCCAGCAAAGGACTAGCGGCAGACAATGAGCAGTTCTTC	TRBD2	TRBV2	-	TRBJ2-1
CASTGSLSGYTF	TGTGCCAGTACCGGTTCCCTGTCCGGCTACACCTTC	-	TRBV19	-	TRBJ1-2
CSARSPGTVNTGELFF	TGCAGTGCTAGATCTCCCGGGACTGTAAACACCGGGGAGCTGTTTTTT	-	TRBV20-1	-	TRBJ2-2
CASSFFSDGGNEQFF	TGTGCCAGCAGTTTTTTTAGCGACGGGGGCAATGAGCAGTTCTTC	-	TRBV28	-	TRBJ2-1
CSVDSQKYGYTF	TGCAGCGTTGACTCACAGAAGTATGGCTACACCTTC	-	TRBV29-1	-	TRBJ1-2
CASSSQTTGWYF	TGTGCCAGCAGCTCCCAGACCACCGGATGGTATTTT	-	TRBV7-2	few	TRBJ2-3
CASSPSLNIQYF	TGTGCCAGCTCCCCCAGCTTAAACATTCAGTACTTC	-	TRBV18	-	TRBJ2-4
CASSPTGGMAEAFF	TGTGCCAGCTCACCAACAGGGGGGATGGCTGAAGCTTTCTTT	TRBD1	TRBV18	few	TRBJ1-1
CASSSPRTNEQYF	TGTGCCAGCAGTTCCCCTCGGACTAACGAGCAGTACTTC	-	TRBV6-5	-	TRBJ2-7
CASSLSRWASYGYTF	TGTGCCAGCAGTTTATCGCGGTGGGCCAGCTATGGCTACACCTTC	-	TRBV27	-	TRBJ1-2